The 13 T cell receptor beta chains presented below share a single source sample, sequenced in a study of T-cell memory formation after mild COVID-19. Each CDR3 protein gets one entry after TCRdb re-called the 5' RACE reads with MiXCR. The sample carries some 320,000 distinct CDR3 sequences, roughly an eighth recorded once. Sequenced input: PBMCs or a T cell subset sorted from them (not recorded which). The receptor source for this set is a man aged 18 to 30 who had mild COVID-19 (a few samples of this study predate the infection). Cell type and time point are not known.

V gene TRBV12-3 or TRBV12-4 combines with J gene TRBJ1-2, with a weak D call TRBD1 (5 bases). V was clipped by 3 bases and J by 6 bases, with 11 bases between them. This CDR3 has 13 residues. As DNA, the CDR3 is TGTGCCAGCAGTTTGTCAGGGATTCATGGCTACACCTTC. Protein product: CASSLSGIHGYTF.

This clonotype was seen repeatedly, ten times or more. The V gene is TRBV7-2, the J gene TRBJ2-1, with D possibly matching TRBD1 (6 bases). With 5 bases removed from V and 5 bases from J, the gap between germline ends came to 13 bases. The CDR3 runs to 14 residues. Looked up from germline, CDR1 is SGHTA and CDR2 is FQGNSA. The CDR3 sequence: CASSPRQGNNEQFF. CDR3 DNA sequence: TGTGCCAGCAGCCCGCGCCAGGGGAACAATGAGCAGTTCTTC.

This clonotype was counted only a few times. The chain links TRBV7-3 to TRBJ2-2, with a weak D call TRBD1 (6 bases). Per the germline V gene, CDR1 is SGHTA and CDR2 is FQGTGA. Between the trimmed V and J ends, which lost 5 bases and 7 bases, there was a span of 17 bases. The CDR3 is made up of 15 amino acids. The DNA for the CDR3 is TGTGCCAGCAGCCCTCAACATGGGGGCGGCGGGGAGCTGTTTTTT. It specifies CASSPQHGGGGELFF.

The gene calls are TRBV7-9 and TRBJ2-2, with TRBD1 as a possible D gene (6 bases). This CDR3 has 12 amino acids. CDR1 SEHNR and CDR2 FQNEAQ come from the germline V gene (reference sequence). Trimming left V 11 bases short and J 1 base short, with 8 bases between. CDR3: CAPQGNTGELFF. The CDR3, as DNA: TGTGCCCCACAGGGGAACACCGGGGAGCTGTTTTTT.

This clonotype has a handful of counts. CDR3 amino acids: CASNPFRGANQPQHF. The CDR3 DNA follows: TGTGCCAGCAACCCCTTCCGGGGGGCTAATCAGCCCCAGCATTTT. The gene calls are TRBV6-5 and TRBJ1-5; TRBD1 is a possible D gene (6 bases). The V and J ends lost 7 bases and 4 bases respectively, with 17 bases between them. Germline assignment: CDR1 MNHEY and CDR2 SVGAGI. The length of the CDR3 is 15 residues.

A few counts support this clonotype. The chain combines TRBV20-1 with TRBJ1-6; 7 bases line up with TRBD1. The CDR3 totals 16 residues. In germline, CDR1 is DFQATT, CDR2 SNEGSKA (reference sequence). With 0 bases clipped from V and 10 bases from J, the junction kept 12 bases outside the gene matches. CDR3 coding DNA: TGCAGTGCTAGAGATCAGCTTACAGGGGTACACTCACCCCTCCACTTT. Residues: CSARDQLTGVHSPLHF.

CDR3 protein: CASSFQDSFQPQHF. The CDR3 DNA follows: TGTGCCAGCAGCTTCCAAGACAGTTTTCAGCCCCAGCATTTT. The chain links TRBV7-2 to TRBJ1-5; D is perhaps TRBD1 (5 bases). The germline V gene has CDR1 SGHTA and CDR2 FQGNSA. The CDR3 has 14 amino acids. V was clipped by 3 bases and J by 6 bases, with 12 bases between them. The variable domain in full, completed from reference TRBV7-2 and TRBJ1-5, reads GAGVSQSPSNKVTEKGKDVELRCDPISGHTALYWYRQSLGQGLEFLIYFQGNSAPDKSGLPSDRFSAERTGGSVSTLTIQRTQQEDSAVYLCASSFQDSFQPQHFGDGTRLSIL.

This chain connects TRBV7-2 to TRBJ2-2; TRBD2 matches at 8 bases. The CDR3 has 18 residues. With V trimmed by 2 bases and J by 0 bases, 8 bases remained unmatched. The germline V gene has CDR1 SGHTA and CDR2 FQGNSA. The chain's CDR3 is CASSLLLRGASNTGELFF. CDR3 bases: TGTGCCAGCAGCTTACTTTTGCGGGGGGCCTCGAACACCGGGGAGCTGTTTTTT.

This clonotype was found a few times. The genes are TRBV4-1 and TRBJ2-3; D not certain. Germline V gives CDR1 MGHRA, CDR2 YSYEKL. V dropped 2 bases and J dropped 8 bases, with 5 bases sitting between them. CDR3 length: 11 residues. This chain's CDR3 is CASSQMGTQYF. In DNA, the CDR3 is TGCGCCAGCAGCCAAATGGGTACGCAGTATTTT.

The rearrangement links TRBV6-2 or TRBV6-3 to TRBJ1-2; 9 bases map to TRBD1. The junction had 4 bases not matched to a gene; V was cut back by 6 bases and J by 8 bases. CDR1 and CDR2 (germline): MNHEY, SVGEGT. CDR3 length: 12 residues. The CDR3: CASRGQGGGYTF. CDR3 DNA sequence: TGTGCCAGCAGGGGACAGGGAGGCGGCTACACCTTC.

This clonotype was seen only a few times. A much larger clone differs from this one at a single base, so this may be a read error. The chain recombines TRBV7-3 with TRBJ1-2; 7 nucleotides line up with TRBD1. V lost 5 bases and J lost 3; bases outside the gene matches: 3. Germline values: CDR1 SGHTA, CDR2 FQGTGA. This CDR3 spans 13 amino acids. In DNA, the CDR3 is TGTGCCAGCAGCGCCGGGACAGACTATGGCTACACCTTC. Translated: CASSAGTDYGYTF.

CDR3 sequence: CASSLEGEYEQYF. CDR3 in DNA: TGCGCCAGCAGCTTGGAAGGGGAGTACGAGCAGTACTTC. This chain uses TRBV5-1 with TRBJ2-7; D tentatively fits TRBD1 or TRBD2 (5 bases each). The CDR3 is made up of 13 amino acids. CDR1 is SGHRS, CDR2 YFSETQ, per germline. Trimming stripped 0 bases from V and 4 bases from J, with 8 bases between.

This clonotype was observed a handful of times. The genes are TRBV4-1 and TRBJ2-1; no definite D call. The CDR3 is 16 residues long. Trimming removed 4 bases from V and 0 bases from J, with 13 bases in between. Germline V gene lookup returns CDR1 MGHRA and CDR2 YSYEKL. The CDR3 bases are TGCGCCAGCAGCCCCCCATCTGGCGTCTCCTACAATGAGCAGTTCTTC. Amino acid sequence: CASSPPSGVSYNEQFF.